This record looks at one T cell receptor beta chain sequence and its context. The sample holds many counts of this clonotype. What antigen it recognizes has not been identified. Per-nucleotide qualities are absent, and no much larger clonotype sits a single base away. The germline V gene (reference sequence) yields DFQATT for CDR1 and SNEGSKA for CDR2. At the junction V is shortened by 6 bases and J by 9 bases, with 15 bases in between. From its cysteine to its phenylalanine, the CDR3 spans 12 amino acids. The sequence is cut down to CDR3 DNA, 36 bases in frame from base 1. The sample is drawn from a study of early T cells in non-severe SARS-CoV-2 infection (TCRdb year 2021). Regarding the complete study: Because TCR sequencing relied on bulk RNA taken from unsorted whole blood, pairing of alpha and beta chains was not possible.

Set within a cohort of healthcare workers in London, UK, this nested case-control study involved weekly PCR testing of nasopharyngeal swabs along with blood sampling. Healthcare workers were recruited between 23 and 31 March 2020, during the week of the UK lockdown, and were followed weekly for up to roughly 15 weeks. Preparation of the library involved 5' RACE. The instrument given in TCRdb is NextSeq 500. The TCR library protocol attached unique molecular identifiers to individual cDNA molecules to correct for sequencing error and PCR bias. Both TCR alpha and beta chains were sequenced, and tight co-correlation was observed between alpha and beta sequence abundances in each sample. As for the authors' bioinformatics: V gene, J gene and CDR3 annotation of TCR sequences was performed with Decombinator V4. Expanded TCRs were defined as changing significantly between any two time points under a Poisson model with p below 0.0001. Abundances of TCRs were expressed as counts per million after normalisation to the total number of TCRs sequenced in each sample. TRAV1-2 paired with TRAJ12, TRAJ20 or TRAJ33 defined MAIT TCRs, while TRAV10 paired with TRAJ18 defined iNKT TCRs. VDJdb, accessed on 1 November 2021, was searched for TCRs annotated for CMV, EBV and SARS-CoV-2, and TCRs annotated for more than one antigen were excluded. The public reads were quality trimmed at Q25 with fastp and then assembled into clones with MiXCR by TCRdb, keeping productive beta chains. Each record represents a unique CDR3 protein, reported with the most common genes and DNA among its rows. V and J calls and clone size were set by TCRdb, not the authors. Recorded for this sample are around 70,000 distinct CDR3 sequences; approximately 9% of them occurred a single time. The ten largest clones add up to roughly 3.2% of the sample.

Overall study results and their limits: VDJdb matching was skewed toward anti-spike CD8 responses and likely underestimated virus-specific expansions by missing private and CD4 specificities.

The receptor was isolated from an adult who was a healthcare worker with PCR-confirmed SARS-CoV-2 infection or an uninfected control (not recorded which). The sample taken for sequencing was whole blood. In this chain, TRBV20-1 is recombined with TRBJ2-1; the D segment cannot be called with confidence. CDR3 protein: CSANLQAGEQFF. The DNA reads TGCAGTGCCAATCTCCAGGCCGGTGAGCAGTTCTTC.